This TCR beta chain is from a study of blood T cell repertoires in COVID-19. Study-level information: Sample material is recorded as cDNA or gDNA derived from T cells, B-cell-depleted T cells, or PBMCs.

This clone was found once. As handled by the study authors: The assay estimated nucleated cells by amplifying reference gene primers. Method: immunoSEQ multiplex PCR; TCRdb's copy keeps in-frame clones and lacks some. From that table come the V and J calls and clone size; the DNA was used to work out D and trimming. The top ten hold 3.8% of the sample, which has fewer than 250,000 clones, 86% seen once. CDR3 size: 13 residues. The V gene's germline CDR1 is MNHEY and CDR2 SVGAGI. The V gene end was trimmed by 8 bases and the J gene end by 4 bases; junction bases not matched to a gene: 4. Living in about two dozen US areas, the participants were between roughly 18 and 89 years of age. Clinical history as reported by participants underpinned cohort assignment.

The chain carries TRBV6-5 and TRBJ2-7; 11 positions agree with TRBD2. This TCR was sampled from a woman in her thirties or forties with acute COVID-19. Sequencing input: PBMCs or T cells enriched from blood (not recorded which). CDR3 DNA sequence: TGTGCCAGCTTAGCGGGAGGGGAGTACGAGCAGTACTTC. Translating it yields CASLAGGEYEQYF.